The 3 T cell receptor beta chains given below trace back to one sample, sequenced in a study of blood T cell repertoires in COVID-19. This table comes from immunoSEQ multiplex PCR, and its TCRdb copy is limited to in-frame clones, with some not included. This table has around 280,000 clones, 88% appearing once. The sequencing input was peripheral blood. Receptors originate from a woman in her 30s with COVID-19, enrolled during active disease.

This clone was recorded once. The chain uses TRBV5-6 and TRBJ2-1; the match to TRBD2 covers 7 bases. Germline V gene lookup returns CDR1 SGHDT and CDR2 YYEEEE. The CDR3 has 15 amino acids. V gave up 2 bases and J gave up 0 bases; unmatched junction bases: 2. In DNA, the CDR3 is TGTGCCAGCAGCTTAGCGGGGAGCTCCTACAATGAGCAGTTCTTC. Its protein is CASSLAGSSYNEQFF. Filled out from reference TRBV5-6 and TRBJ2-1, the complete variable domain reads DAGVTQSPTHLIKTRGQQVTLRCSPKSGHDTVSWYQQALGQGPQFIFQYYEEEERQRGNFPDRFSGHQFPNYSSELNVNALLLGDSALYLCASSLAGSSYNEQFFGPGTRLTVL.

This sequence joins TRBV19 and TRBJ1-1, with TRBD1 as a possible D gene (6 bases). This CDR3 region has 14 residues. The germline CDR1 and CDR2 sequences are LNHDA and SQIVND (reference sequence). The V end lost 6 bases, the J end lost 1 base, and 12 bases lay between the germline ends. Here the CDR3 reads CASSLPGQNTEAFF. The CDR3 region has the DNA TGTGCCAGTAGCCTCCCGGGACAGAACACTGAAGCTTTCTTT.

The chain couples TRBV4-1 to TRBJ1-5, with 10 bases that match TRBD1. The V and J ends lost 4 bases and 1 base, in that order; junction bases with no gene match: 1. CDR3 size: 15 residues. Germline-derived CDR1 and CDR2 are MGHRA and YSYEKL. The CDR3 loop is CASSPDRGSNQPQHF. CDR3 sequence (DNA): TGCGCCAGCAGCCCGGACAGGGGGAGCAATCAGCCCCAGCATTTT.